This section outlines one TCR beta chain sequence together with its context. The antigen remains unidentified. The PCR employed 60 Vbeta primers together with 13 Jbeta primers. Repertoires were generated with immunoSEQ multiplex PCR, while TCRdb's copy carries only in-frame clones and drops some. In the table there are about 160,000 clones, roughly 85% of which are singletons. These data belong to a study of cytomegalovirus exposure and HLA in healthy donors. Overall study findings and caveats: In a later analysis, V- and J-gene trimming of beta chains associated with a DCLRE1C missense variant, replicated independently.

Trimming pared 7 bases from V and 1 base from J, leaving 17 bases between. The germline CDR1 and CDR2 sequences are LNHDA and SQIVND (reference sequence). The CDR3 contains 16 residues. Source material: PBMCs. This TCR was sampled from a woman aged 25-40 years in good health and CMV-seronegative. The chain combines TRBV19 with TRBJ1-3; D not resolved. CDR3 protein: CASTMAYRESGNTIYF. The CDR3 coding sequence is TGTGCCAGTACCATGGCGTATCGGGAGTCTGGAAACACCATATATTTT.